This TCR beta chain came from a study of blood T cells in healthy people across ages. Findings and limits, study-wide: Age brought a roughly linear fall in TCR beta diversity measured per million T cells.

The authors ran a second PCR of roughly 6 to 12 cycles using a sample-barcoded 5' primer and a J-beta primer mix. The yield of each sample was at least 3 million CDR3-containing paired-end reads. TCRdb ran MiXCR on the 5' RACE reads and lists one entry per CDR3 protein. The sample yields 910,000 or so distinct CDR3 sequences, 51% seen once. This clonotype has just one count. The antigen remains undetermined. Trimming removed 5 bases from V and 4 bases from J, with 17 bases in between. The CDR3 has 15 residues. Donors each provided about 9.5 milliliters of peripheral blood. The J gene is TRBJ2-5, the V gene TRBV12-3 or TRBV12-4, with D possibly matching TRBD1 (8 bases). Sequences were obtained from blood. The clonotype originates from a woman aged 60-70 years in good health. CDR3 nucleotide sequence: TGTGCCAGCAGTCGGGACACAGGGGGGGGAGAGACCCAGTACTTC. This translates into CASSRDTGGGETQYF.